The subject of this entry is one TCR beta chain. Assay used: immunoSEQ multiplex PCR; TCRdb lists only in-frame clones, some missing. The table includes 130,000 or so clones, 89% detected once. Germline values: CDR1 SGHRS, CDR2 YFSETQ. Trimming left V 0 bases short and J 7 bases short, with 14 bases between. CDR3 length: 15 residues. This sample is drawn from a study of control samples from healthy donors and cancer patients. The V and J genes are TRBV5-1 and TRBJ1-5; tentatively, D is TRBD1 (6 bases). This clonotype originated in a man aged 45-65 years in good health. The sample comprised blood. CDR3 nucleotide sequence: TGCGCCAGCAGCTTGGCCTCGGGGGGCGAACAGCCCCAGCATTTT. This translates into CASSLASGGEQPQHF. The full variable domain, its missing parts supplied by reference TRBV5-1 and TRBJ1-5, is KAGVTQTPRYLIKTRGQQVTLSCSPISGHRSVSWYQQTPGQGLQFLFEYFSETQRNKGNFPGRFSGRQFSNSRSEMNVSTLELGDSALYLCASSLASGGEQPQHFGDGTRLSIL.